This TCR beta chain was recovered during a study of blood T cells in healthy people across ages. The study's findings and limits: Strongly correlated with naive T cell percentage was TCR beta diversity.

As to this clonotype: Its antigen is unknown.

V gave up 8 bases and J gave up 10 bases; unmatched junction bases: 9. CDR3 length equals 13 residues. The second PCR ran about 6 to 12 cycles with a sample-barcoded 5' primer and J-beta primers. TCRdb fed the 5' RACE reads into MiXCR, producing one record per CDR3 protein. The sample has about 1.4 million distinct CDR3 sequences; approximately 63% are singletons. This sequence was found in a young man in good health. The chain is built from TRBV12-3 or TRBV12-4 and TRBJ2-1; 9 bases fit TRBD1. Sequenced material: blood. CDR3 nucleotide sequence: TGTGCCAGCGTCCCGGGACAGGGCCAGGAGCAGTTCTTC. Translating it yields CASVPGQGQEQFF.